This TCR beta chain derives from a study of blood T cell repertoires in COVID-19 (TCRdb year 2020). Describing the broader study: Collaborator samples came from the United States, Italy and Spain and covered acute and convalescent phases of COVID-19. Subjects who had been exposed to COVID-19, were actively infected with it, or had recovered from it provided the deeply sampled blood TCRbeta repertoires that made up the dataset. Nearly every sample came with metadata listing a de-identified subject ID, COVID-19 status, age in years and sex. Where HLA class I and class II types were available, the types were taken from metadata supplied by the sample provider, not from assay-based typing. The repertoires were released in a freely available public database intended as a resource for research on the immune response to SARS-CoV-2. The material from the prospective study consisted of cDNA or gDNA derived from T cells, B-cell-depleted T cells, or PBMCs. Samples were obtained from the ongoing ImmuneRACE study (first 160 participants) and from roughly 1,300 subjects provided by 6 global collaborators. Summary of the overall study and its limitations: How much clinical and demographic metadata was included differed by source and by participant, and the metadata was provided uncurated.

A distance of 11 bases separates the germline ends of V and J, which lose 0 bases and 2 bases respectively. The cysteine opens and the phenylalanine closes a CDR3 of 15 amino acids. Only the CDR3 part of the read is kept: 45 bases, read in frame from the first base. Based on the germline V gene, the CDR1 and CDR2 sequences are SGHRS and YFSETQ. Collaborating institutions collected whole blood in K2EDTA tubes following their own protocols. For TCRbeta analysis, collaborator samples were shipped as frozen whole blood, as isolated PBMCs, or as DNA extracted from either sample type. This clone was recorded a few times. The clone's antigen remains unknown. No much larger clone is present one base from it, and per-base qualities are unavailable. The immunoSEQ Assay, a bias-controlled multiplex PCR, was used to amplify TCRbeta CDR3 regions from genomic DNA. The study's own analysis went as follows. The number of nucleated cells in each sample was estimated from the amplification of reference gene primers within the assay. Sequence reads were collapsed and filtered to measure the absolute abundance of every unique TCRbeta CDR3 rearrangement. For each sample, productive Simpson clonality was calculated by taking the square root of Simpson's diversity index across productive rearrangements. TCRdb stores this immuneACCESS table with in-frame sequences only. Part of the clones is absent; in the studies checked, under half of the shortfall reflects unresolved V genes, and no reason is known for the rest. V, J and clone size derive from that table, while D and trimming were established from the DNA sequence. For this sample the table gives about 150,000 clones, of which 75% to 85% were detected only once. The ten largest clones capture approximately 9.7% of the sample.

Material: peripheral blood. The source of this sequence is a woman between 45 and 65 years old with acute or convalescent COVID-19. The V and J segments used are TRBV5-1 and TRBJ1-2; a weak D assignment points to TRBD1 (5 bases agree). DNA sequence: TGCGCCAGCAGCTTGGCAGGGATGGACAACTATGGCTACACCTTC. Translation gives CASSLAGMDNYGYTF.